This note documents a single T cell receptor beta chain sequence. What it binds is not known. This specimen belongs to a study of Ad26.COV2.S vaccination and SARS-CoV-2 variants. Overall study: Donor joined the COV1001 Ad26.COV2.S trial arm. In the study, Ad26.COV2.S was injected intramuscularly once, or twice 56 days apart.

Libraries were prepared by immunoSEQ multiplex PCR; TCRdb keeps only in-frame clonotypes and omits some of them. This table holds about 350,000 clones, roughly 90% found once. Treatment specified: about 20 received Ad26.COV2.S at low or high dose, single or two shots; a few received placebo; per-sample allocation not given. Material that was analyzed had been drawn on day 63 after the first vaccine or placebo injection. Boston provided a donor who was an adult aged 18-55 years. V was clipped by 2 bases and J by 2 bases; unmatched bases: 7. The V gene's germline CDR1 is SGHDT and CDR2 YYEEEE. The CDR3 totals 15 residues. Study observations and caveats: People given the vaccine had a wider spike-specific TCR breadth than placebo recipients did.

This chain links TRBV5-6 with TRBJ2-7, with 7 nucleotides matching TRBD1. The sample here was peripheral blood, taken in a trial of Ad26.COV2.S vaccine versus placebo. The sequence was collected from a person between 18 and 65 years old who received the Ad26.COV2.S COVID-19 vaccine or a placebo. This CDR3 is CASSLGSGGAYEQYF. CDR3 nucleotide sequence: TGTGCCAGCAGCTTAGGTTCAGGGGGAGCCTACGAGCAGTACTTC.